A selection of T cell receptor beta chains follows, all from one sample in a study of shared clonotypes between healthy human individuals. Repertoires were generated with immunoSEQ multiplex PCR, while TCRdb's copy carries only in-frame clones and drops some. The sample holds some 2 million clones, roughly 96% seen once. Material for sequencing was naive CD4+ T cells sorted from blood. The receptors stem from a man younger than 35 in good health. Each CDR3 is given with its conserved first and last residue. Each record gives: CDR3 protein, D gene, V gene. A D gene is named only where the DNA matches it firmly.

CDR3: CASYSLTQFPYEQYF; D: -; V: TRBV10-1
CDR3: CASNGGSTDTQYF; D: -; V: TRBV7-9
CDR3: CASSLSGLETDTQYF; D: -; V: TRBV7-9
CDR3: CASRSGQHNSPLHF; D: TRBD1; V: TRBV6-5
CDR3: CSMGPSGETQYF; D: TRBD2; V: TRBV29-1
CDR3: CASGLGAGVRDTQYF; D: TRBD2; V: TRBV12-5
CDR3: CAISASPGSNQPQHF; D: -; V: TRBV10-3
CDR3: CASYPQGPGTDTQYF; D: TRBD1; V: TRBV6-1
CDR3: CASSLEGQTYGYTF; D: TRBD1; V: TRBV5-5
CDR3: CASSQEWGRSNQPQHF; D: -; V: TRBV4-1
CDR3: CASSHKGQGIAEDTIYF; D: TRBD1; V: TRBV28
CDR3: CASSSDSLSYNEQFF; D: -; V: TRBV5-1
CDR3: CASRVDGNYGYTF; D: -; V: TRBV6-1
CDR3: CATAWTSGLSTDTQYF; D: TRBD2; V: TRBV10-3
CDR3: CATGQGGLRGDTQYF; D: TRBD1; V: TRBV6-1
CDR3: CSVQTGDNQPQHF; D: TRBD1; V: TRBV29-1
CDR3: CASSLTTGRRVTEAFF; D: -; V: TRBV5-5
CDR3: CASSLVGGPNYGYTF; D: -; V: TRBV27
CDR3: CASSLESTGYGYTF; D: -; V: TRBV5-1
CDR3: CASRLAGGMGTEAFF; D: TRBD1; V: TRBV5-4
CDR3: CASRGGVETQYF; D: -; V: TRBV19
CDR3: CASGYWDRQGVTDTQYF; D: TRBD1; V: TRBV25-1
CDR3: CASSFEGLNTEAFF; D: -; V: TRBV5-1
CDR3: CASSFPGLAGVWETQYF; D: TRBD2; V: TRBV7-9
CDR3: CASSPGQLNTEAFF; D: TRBD1; V: TRBV7-9
CDR3: CASSQDRASHEQFF; D: -; V: TRBV4-3